These 21 T cell receptor beta chains were sequenced from one sample in a study of T-cell memory formation after mild COVID-19. TCRdb processed the 5' RACE reads anew with MiXCR; each CDR3 protein has one entry. The repertoire holds roughly 370,000 distinct CDR3 sequences, with more than 15% as singletons. The sequencing sample was made of PBMCs or a T cell subset sorted from them (not recorded which). The origin of the receptors is a young man who had mild COVID-19 (a few samples of this study predate the infection). Cell type and time point are not known.

The chain joins TRBV2 to TRBJ2-1; no clear D. The CDR3 loop spans 14 amino acids. V dropped 2 bases and J dropped 6 bases, with 11 bases sitting between them. Germline lookup yields CDR1 SNHLY and CDR2 FYNNEI. CDR3 coding DNA: TGTGCCAGCAGTGAAAGGGTTGGGCGCAATGAGCAGTTCTTC. Its protein is CASSERVGRNEQFF.

This clonotype was seen a handful of times. The CDR3 region is CATRAFGTSGDTQYF. The CDR3 DNA reads TGTGCCACCCGAGCGTTCGGGACTAGTGGCGATACGCAGTATTTT. The genes are TRBV10-3 and TRBJ2-3; TRBD2 aligns across 8 bases. This CDR3 has 15 amino acids. V gave up 10 bases and J gave up 6 bases; unmatched junction bases: 15. Germline V CDR1 and CDR2: ENHRY, SYGVKD.

V and J are TRBV6-5 and TRBJ1-2; D may be TRBD1 (6 bases). Germline lookup yields CDR1 MNHEY and CDR2 SVGAGI. The CDR3 is 16 amino acids. V was pared by 0 bases and J by 5 bases, with 16 bases between. The CDR3 nucleotides are TGTGCCAGCAGTTACTCGAAATCGGCAGGGGCTTATGGCTACACCTTC. Its translation: CASSYSKSAGAYGYTF.

The sample holds a few counts of this clonotype. The V gene is TRBV6-6, the J gene TRBJ2-1; TRBD1 matches at 9 bases. The CDR3 totals 13 residues. V lost 6 bases to trimming and J lost 14 bases; unmatched junction nucleotides: 11. Germline V gene lookup returns CDR1 MNHNY and CDR2 SVGAGI (reference sequence). The CDR3 DNA is TGTGCCAGCAGCCAGGCTGGATGGGACAGGGAGTTCTTC. It codes for CASSQAGWDREFF.

This clonotype was observed a few times. The chain joins TRBV2 to TRBJ1-1; tentatively, D is TRBD1 (5 bases). This CDR3 has 13 amino acids. CDR1 and CDR2 (germline): SNHLY, FYNNEI. Trimming removed 5 bases at V and 11 bases at J, with 18 bases between. The CDR3 sequence is CASSTGHQGSAFF. CDR3 sequence (DNA): TGTGCCAGCAGTACCGGACATCAAGGGTCGGCTTTCTTT.

This clonotype was seen many times. Here the CDR3 reads CASSLEDTNQPQHF. CDR3 nucleotide sequence: TGTGCCAGCAGCTTAGAGGACACCAATCAGCCCCAGCATTTT. This chain joins TRBV7-9 and TRBJ1-5; weak D call: TRBD1 (5 bases). Trimming removed 1 base at V and 3 bases at J, with 7 bases between. The CDR3 loop spans 14 amino acids. Germline V lookup: CDR1 SEHNR, CDR2 FQNEAQ (reference sequence).

The V and J genes are TRBV7-2 and TRBJ1-1, with TRBD1 as a possible D gene (5 bases). Trimming took 5 bases from V and 0 from J, leaving 25 bases between them. Looked up from germline, CDR1 is SGHTA and CDR2 is FQGNSA. The CDR3 runs 19 residues. CDR3 nucleotides: TGTGCCAGCAGCCGACCCCGGGACCCCGGTCGGGGGGTGAACACTGAAGCTTTCTTT. Protein sequence: CASSRPRDPGRGVNTEAFF.

This clonotype occurred a few times. The CDR3 reads CASSQVVDRLYNEQFF. The CDR3 nucleotides are TGCGCCAGCAGCCAAGTGGTGGACAGGTTATACAATGAGCAGTTCTTC. The chain has TRBV4-3 and TRBJ2-1; 7 positions match TRBD1. The CDR3 runs 16 residues. V lost 1 base to trimming and J lost 4 bases; unmatched junction nucleotides: 7. Germline CDR1 LGHNA, CDR2 YSLEER.

This chain links TRBV7-9 with TRBJ2-5, with a weak D call TRBD2 (6 bases). Trimming removed 0 bases at V and 4 bases at J, with 12 bases between. The CDR3 totals 15 residues. Germline CDR1 reads SEHNR; CDR2 reads FQNEAQ (reference sequence). DNA of the CDR3: TGTGCCAGCAGCTTAGCGCGGGGAGCCGGAGAGACCCAGTACTTC. Encoded protein: CASSLARGAGETQYF.

This chain links TRBV9 with TRBJ2-1; TRBD2 matches at 13 bases. The junction had 7 bases not matched to a gene; V was cut back by 4 bases and J by 0 bases. The CDR3 is 18 residues long. Germline assignment: CDR1 SGDLS and CDR2 YYNGEE. The CDR3 is CASSTRTSGGSSYNEQFF. The CDR3 DNA is TGTGCCAGCAGCACTAGGACTAGCGGGGGAAGCTCCTACAATGAGCAGTTCTTC.

The chain couples TRBV20-1 to TRBJ2-5; 10 nucleotides line up with TRBD2. This CDR3 region has 13 residues. Trimming took 2 bases from V and 3 from J; bases not matched to a gene: 0. Germline values: CDR1 DFQATT, CDR2 SNEGSKA (reference sequence). The CDR3 sequence: CSARSGGEETQYF. The CDR3 DNA reads TGCAGTGCTAGAAGCGGGGGGGAAGAGACCCAGTACTTC.

The sample holds a few counts of this clonotype. This CDR3 reads CAIRGLSSGANVLTF. The CDR3 DNA sequence: TGTGCCATCAGGGGGCTTAGTTCTGGGGCCAACGTCCTGACTTTC. The chain employs TRBV6-2 or TRBV6-3 and TRBJ2-6; 8 bases align to TRBD1. Germline CDR1 MNHEY, CDR2 SVGEGT. The CDR3 has 15 residues. The V segment lost 10 bases and the J segment 1 base; nucleotides outside the gene matches: 6.

The rearrangement links TRBV4-3 to TRBJ2-2; D unresolved. The V end was cut by 0 bases, the J end by 6 bases, with 11 bases between. The CDR3 loop spans 15 amino acids. Germline V gives CDR1 LGHNA, CDR2 YSLEER. In DNA, the CDR3 is TGCGCCAGCAGCCAAGATAGACGAGGAGCCGGGGAGCTGTTTTTT. As protein: CASSQDRRGAGELFF.

This clonotype has a handful of counts. The chain is built from TRBV5-1 and TRBJ1-1, with a possible D match to TRBD1 (6 bases). This CDR3 spans 15 amino acids. With 0 bases removed from V and 2 bases from J, the gap between germline ends came to 11 bases. Germline CDR1 SGHRS, CDR2 YFSETQ. This chain's CDR3 is CASSLARGRNTEAFF. CDR3 bases: TGCGCCAGCAGCTTGGCCAGGGGTCGAAACACTGAAGCTTTCTTT.

In its sample, this clonotype was seen a few times. The genes are TRBV12-3 or TRBV12-4 and TRBJ1-2; D unresolved. Between the trimmed V and J ends, which lost 10 bases and 3 bases, there was a span of 9 bases. The CDR3 has 11 residues. The CDR3 sequence: CATSRDYGYTF. The CDR3 DNA follows: TGTGCCACCTCGAGAGACTATGGCTACACCTTC.

The chain carries TRBV18 and TRBJ2-3; D not resolved. Germline-derived CDR1 and CDR2 are KGHSH and LQKENI. The CDR3 covers 14 residues. The V end was cut by 2 bases, the J end by 2 bases, with 8 bases between. The CDR3 DNA reads TGTGCCAGCTCACCATCCGGCGACACAGATACGCAGTATTTT. Amino acids: CASSPSGDTDTQYF. Filled out from reference TRBV18 and TRBJ2-3, the complete variable domain reads NAGVMQNPRHLVRRRGQEARLRCSPMKGHSHVYWYRQLPEEGLKFMVYLQKENIIDESGMPKERFSAEFPKEGPSILRIQQVVRGDSAAYFCASSPSGDTDTQYFGPGTRLTVL.

Ten or more counts support this clonotype. The chain uses TRBV5-5 and TRBJ2-7; perhaps TRBD1 as D (5 bases). The length of the CDR3 is 15 residues. V was pared by 5 bases and J by 0 bases, with 15 bases between. Germline values: CDR1 SGHKS, CDR2 YYEKEE (reference sequence). CDR3 DNA: TGTGCCAGCAGATCAGGGTTATCCCCCTCCTACGAGCAGTACGTC. Amino acid sequence: CASRSGLSPSYEQYV.

This clonotype was seen many times. CDR3 DNA sequence: TGTGCCAGCAGTCCCTTCGGGGGGGCTAACAATGAGCAGTTCTTC. Translating gives CASSPFGGANNEQFF. The chain combines TRBV6-4 with TRBJ2-1, with 8 bases matching TRBD2. The CDR3 is made up of 15 amino acids. Germline CDR1 is MRHNA and CDR2 is SNTAGT. V lost 5 bases and J lost 5; bases outside the gene matches: 8.

This chain links TRBV9 with TRBJ2-3, with no clear D. V lost 1 base to trimming and J lost 2 bases, with 11 bases between them. CDR1 is SGDLS, CDR2 YYNGEE, per germline. The CDR3 has 15 amino acids. The CDR3 spells CASSVTPIYTDTQYF. The CDR3 nucleotides read TGTGCCAGCAGCGTAACACCTATCTACACAGATACGCAGTATTTT.

There are a few counts of this clonotype. This rearrangement joins TRBV18 to TRBJ2-5, with TRBD2 matching 9 bases. With 3 bases clipped from V and 3 bases from J, the junction kept 5 bases outside the gene matches. Germline CDR1 KGHSH, CDR2 LQKENI. CDR3 length: 15 residues. DNA of the CDR3: TGTGCCAGCTCACCTAGACTAGCGGTTAAAGAGACCCAGTACTTC. It encodes CASSPRLAVKETQYF.

This clonotype was recorded a few times. The chain is built from TRBV7-9 and TRBJ1-4; perhaps TRBD1 as D (5 bases). Germline values: CDR1 SEHNR, CDR2 FQNEAQ (reference sequence). V shed 5 bases and J shed 7 bases, with 14 bases lying between them. The CDR3 is made up of 14 amino acids. CDR3 bases: TGTGCCAGCAGCCCACGGAAGGGGATTGAAAAACTGTTTTTT. Translating it yields CASSPRKGIEKLFF.